A selection of T cell receptor beta chains follows, all from one sample in a study of cytomegalovirus exposure and HLA in healthy donors. Repertoires were generated with immunoSEQ multiplex PCR, while TCRdb's copy carries only in-frame clones and drops some. The sample yields about 180,000 clones, approximately 85% seen once. Sequencing used PBMCs. The receptors were sampled from a girl aged 10 to 17 in good health and CMV-seropositive. Both conserved end residues are part of each CDR3. A D gene is named only where the DNA matches it firmly. Clone size is stated in some rows and not others, as once, few, many or a class when expanded.

TGTGCCAGCAGCTTAGCTGGGGGGGGGTATAGTAGCTATGGCTACACCTTC CASSLAGGGYSSYGYTF TRBJ1-2 TRBV7-2 NA NA
TGTGCCAGCAGCGAGAACTCCGGGACAGGGATTCGCGGCTACACCTTC CASSENSGTGIRGYTF TRBJ1-2 TRBV9 once TRBD1
TGTGCTAGTGGTTTGGTACGGTGGGACAGGGGGAACACTGAAGCTTTCTTT CASGLVRWDRGNTEAFF TRBJ1-1 TRBV12-5 NA TRBD1
TGTGCCAGGAGTGGGGCCGGTGAGACCCAGTACTTC CARSGAGETQYF TRBJ2-5 TRBV2 NA NA
TGTGCTAGTGGTTTACAACCCTCGTTTGGACTCAGCCCCTCTGGAAACACCATATATTTT CASGLQPSFGLSPSGNTIYF TRBJ1-3 TRBV12-5 NA NA
TGCGCCGGCAGCCAGACCGGGACAGGGGGCGGAAATCAGCCCCAGCATTTT CAGSQTGTGGGNQPQHF TRBJ1-5 TRBV4-1 NA TRBD1
TGTGCCAGCAGCCCAGGGGGTGAGGGAGGCGGTACCTACGAGCAGTACTTC CASSPGGEGGGTYEQYF TRBJ2-7 TRBV5-4 NA NA
TGCGCCAGCAGCCAAGGACCCGAGAGAGGGGGAAGGAGTGGCTACACCTTC CASSQGPERGGRSGYTF TRBJ1-2 TRBV4-1 few NA
TGTGCCAGCTCGGACAGGGTTACCGGGGAGCTGTTTTTT CASSDRVTGELFF TRBJ2-2 TRBV18 NA TRBD1
TGCGCCAGCAGCTTGGAAGGGGCCGATGGCTACACCTTC CASSLEGADGYTF TRBJ1-2 TRBV5-1 once NA
TGTGCCAGCAGCAGGAATCCTTTTAACTATGGCTACACCTTC CASSRNPFNYGYTF TRBJ1-2 TRBV6-5 NA NA
TGTGCCAGCAGTGACACAGGGGGCAACGGCTACACCTTC CASSDTGGNGYTF TRBJ1-2 TRBV2 once TRBD1
TGTGCCAGCAGCTTAGAAGTCCCGGGACTAGCGGGGGGGACTAATGAGCAGTTCTTC CASSLEVPGLAGGTNEQFF TRBJ2-1 TRBV7-2 NA TRBD2
TGCAGCGTTGGAACCCGGTTAAGCTCCTACAATGAGCAGTTCTTC CSVGTRLSSYNEQFF TRBJ2-1 TRBV29-1 once NA
TGTGCCAGCAGCCACTCAGGGCCCATCACTGAAGCTTTCTTT CASSHSGPITEAFF TRBJ1-1 TRBV14 few NA
TGCGCCAGCAGTGAGGTTAGCGGGGGGCGCACAGATACGCAGTATTTT CASSEVSGGRTDTQYF TRBJ2-3 TRBV10-1 NA TRBD2
TGTGCCAGCAGTTCTTACTACACTGAAGCTTTCTTT CASSSYYTEAFF TRBJ1-1 TRBV6-1 NA NA
TGTGCCAGTAGTCCAGGGACAGCGACCACTTCTAGCACAGATACGCAGTATTTT CASSPGTATTSSTDTQYF TRBJ2-3 TRBV19 NA TRBD1
TGTGCCAGCAGCTTAGTTCAGAACACTGAAGCTTTCTTT CASSLVQNTEAFF TRBJ1-1 TRBV7-8 NA NA
TGCGCCAGCAGCTTGTCAGGACAGGGGACTCAGCCCCAGCATTTT CASSLSGQGTQPQHF TRBJ1-5 TRBV5-1 NA TRBD1
TGTGCCAGCAGCTCTCCAAAGATCACTGAGCAGTACTTC CASSSPKITEQYF TRBJ2-7 TRBV11-2 NA NA
TGTGCCACCAGCAAAAGACAGGGAGCCTACAATGAGCAGTTCTTC CATSKRQGAYNEQFF TRBJ2-1 TRBV15 NA TRBD1
TGTGCCAGCACCCGAGAAGGGGGCTATGGCTACACCTTC CASTREGGYGYTF TRBJ1-2 TRBV25-1 NA NA
TGCGCCAGCAGTGAGGGAACTCGGGGGAACACTGAAGCTTTCTTT CASSEGTRGNTEAFF TRBJ1-1 TRBV10-1 few NA
TGTGCCAGCAGCACAGGGTCTGGGGCCAACGTCCTGACTTTC CASSTGSGANVLTF TRBJ2-6 TRBV6-5 NA NA
TGCGCCAGCAGCCCGGGACTAGCGGGGGTGAACACCGGGGAGCTGTTTTTT CASSPGLAGVNTGELFF TRBJ2-2 TRBV4-1 NA TRBD2
TGTTCCAGCAGCTTGGTTGGAGGGAGCTCCTCTGGAAACACCATATATTTT CSSSLVGGSSSGNTIYF TRBJ1-3 TRBV7-9 NA NA
TGCGCCAGCAGCATGGACAGGGTTGGCAATCAGCCCCAGCATTTT CASSMDRVGNQPQHF TRBJ1-5 TRBV23-1 NA TRBD1
TGTGCCAGTAGTTTAGGCAGGGGATACGAGCAGTACTTC CASSLGRGYEQYF TRBJ2-7 TRBV19 NA NA
TGCAGCGTTGAGGCACGGGGTTCCTACGAGCAGTACTTC CSVEARGSYEQYF TRBJ2-7 TRBV29-1 NA NA
TGTGCCAGCTCACCAGGTCAGGGGGCGAACACTGAAGCTTTCTTT CASSPGQGANTEAFF TRBJ1-1 TRBV18 few TRBD1
TGTGCCAGCCCCCGACAGGCTCCCTACGAGCAGTACTTC CASPRQAPYEQYF TRBJ2-7 TRBV9 once NA
TGTGCCAGCAGTCTGACGAGACAGGGAATGACTGAAGCTTTCTTT CASSLTRQGMTEAFF TRBJ1-1 TRBV6-5 NA TRBD1
TGTGCCAGCAGTTGGGGAGGGAACAGGGACTATGGCTACACCTTC CASSWGGNRDYGYTF TRBJ1-2 TRBV6-5 NA NA
TGTGCCAGCAGCTCGGGGGGGGCTCGCAATCAGCCCCAGCATTTT CASSSGGARNQPQHF TRBJ1-5 TRBV7-2 NA NA
TGTGCCAGCAGTGGATCGGGGAACACTGAAGCTTTCTTT CASSGSGNTEAFF TRBJ1-1 TRBV2 NA NA
TGTGCCAGCAGCCAAGACCGGGACACTTATCAGCCCCAGCATTTT CASSQDRDTYQPQHF TRBJ1-5 TRBV7-8 NA NA
TGTGCCAGCAGCGGAACAGGGGAGAGCGGGGAGCTGTTTTTT CASSGTGESGELFF TRBJ2-2 TRBV4-2 NA TRBD1
TGTGCCAGCAGCCCCGTACTGGTGAGCTCCTATAATTCACCCCTCCACTTT CASSPVLVSSYNSPLHF TRBJ1-6 TRBV28 NA NA
TGTGCCAGCAGTGCTAAGGACAGGCTCCCTTCCTACACCTTC CASSAKDRLPSYTF TRBJ1-2 TRBV6-1 NA TRBD1
TGTGCCAGCAGGCTACGGGACAGGGGGAACACTGAAGCTTTCTTT CASRLRDRGNTEAFF TRBJ1-1 TRBV2 NA TRBD1
TGCGCCAGCAGCTTGACAGGGGGCCTCCAGCCCCAGCATTTT CASSLTGGLQPQHF TRBJ1-5 TRBV5-1 once TRBD1
TGTGCCAGCAGCTTTGACAGCCTGGTAACGAACACTGAAGCTTTCTTT CASSFDSLVTNTEAFF TRBJ1-1 TRBV7-8 NA NA
TGTGCCAGCAGCGTAGGGGACAGGGGGGGTTCTGGCTACACCTTC CASSVGDRGGSGYTF TRBJ1-2 TRBV9 NA TRBD1
TGTGCCAGTACCAATATTCTCAGGGGGATGAACTATGGCTACACCTTC CASTNILRGMNYGYTF TRBJ1-2 TRBV19 few TRBD1
TGTGCCAGCGGCATACAGGGTGGCTACGAGCAGTACTTC CASGIQGGYEQYF TRBJ2-7 TRBV7-2 NA NA
TGTGCCAGCAGGGCCAAAGGGGCGAACACTGAAGCTTTCTTT CASRAKGANTEAFF TRBJ1-1 TRBV27 once NA
TGTGCCAGCAGTTACAATTTCGGGAGGGGATATACTGAAGCTTTCTTT CASSYNFGRGYTEAFF TRBJ1-1 TRBV6-5 few NA
TGTGCCAGCAGCCCAAATGATCGGGGGTCTGGAAACACCATATATTTT CASSPNDRGSGNTIYF TRBJ1-3 TRBV7-9 NA NA
TGCGCCAGCAGCGTTCATCTAACCCCGGCAGGGGTTTACACTGAAGCTTTCTTT CASSVHLTPAGVYTEAFF TRBJ1-1 TRBV5-1 NA NA
TGCGCCAGCAGCTTGAGACAGGGCACGGGGACTGAAGCTTTCTTT CASSLRQGTGTEAFF TRBJ1-1 TRBV5-1 NA TRBD1
TGTGCCAGCAGCTTACTAATGGGGACACCCGTACTGAACACTGAAGCTTTCTTT CASSLLMGTPVLNTEAFF TRBJ1-1 TRBV7-3 NA NA
TGTGCCAGTAGTGCCCAACAGGGGGGGATCACAGATACGCAGTATTTT CASSAQQGGITDTQYF TRBJ2-3 TRBV19 NA NA
TGTGCCAGCTCGGGGTGGGGGCATGAAAAACTGTTTTTT CASSGWGHEKLFF TRBJ1-4 TRBV7-9 NA NA
TGTGCCTGGAGTGTAGAGTGGGGCAAAGCAGATACGCAGTATTTT CAWSVEWGKADTQYF TRBJ2-3 TRBV30 NA NA
TGTGCCAGTAGTATTAGCGGGGAGGGAAAACTGTTTTTT CASSISGEGKLFF TRBJ1-4 TRBV19 NA NA